This TCR beta chain was recovered during a study of blood T cell repertoires in COVID-19. Here immunoSEQ multiplex PCR was the method, and the copy in TCRdb shows in-frame clones only, minus some. Among about 290,000 clones listed, around 86% were seen once. The CDR3 length is 14 residues. The V segment lost 8 bases and the J segment 1 base; nucleotides outside the gene matches: 7. Germline V gene data show CDR1 as SNHLY and CDR2 as FYNNEI. Recovery among Cohort 3 donors was established by two negative PCRs, clearance, or symptom resolution. This clonotype was obtained from a woman between 35 and 50 years old who had recovered from COVID-19. V usage is TRBV2 and J usage is TRBJ1-1; 7 nucleotides align to TRBD1. Sequencing was performed on PBMCs or T cells enriched from blood (not recorded which). The CDR3, as DNA: TGTGCCAGCGAAGACAGGGCGGGGAACACTGAAGCTTTCTTT. Translating gives CASEDRAGNTEAFF.